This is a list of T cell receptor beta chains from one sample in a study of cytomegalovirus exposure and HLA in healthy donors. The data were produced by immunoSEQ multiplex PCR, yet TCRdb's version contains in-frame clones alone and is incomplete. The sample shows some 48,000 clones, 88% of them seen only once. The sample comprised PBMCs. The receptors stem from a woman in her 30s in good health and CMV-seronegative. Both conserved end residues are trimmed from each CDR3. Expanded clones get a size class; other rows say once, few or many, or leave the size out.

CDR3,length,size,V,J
ATQQGRGETEAF,12,.,TRBV7-9,TRBJ1-1
ATADYSGNTIY,11,.,TRBV10-3,TRBJ1-3
ASRESGSYEQY,11,.,TRBV19,TRBJ2-7
ASSPTVSSYEQY,12,.,TRBV18,TRBJ2-7
ASSQGLASTDTQY,13,once,TRBV4-1,TRBJ2-3
AWRSGQGGTEAF,12,.,TRBV30,TRBJ1-1
ASSLTSGSLSD,11,.,TRBV28,TRBJ2-7
ASRQGASGNTIY,12,.,TRBV27,TRBJ1-3
ASSSRSSETQY,11,.,TRBV6-1,TRBJ2-5
ASGLAGYNEQF,11,.,TRBV19,TRBJ2-1
SVENIRDRGVYEQY,14,few,TRBV29-1,TRBJ2-7
ASNTARGDTQY,11,.,TRBV2,TRBJ2-3
ASSLMTSVQDTQY,13,.,TRBV28,TRBJ2-3
ASSSPQTSGNNEQF,14,once,TRBV28,TRBJ2-1
ASSFGTGGTGELF,13,.,TRBV7-6,TRBJ2-2
ASSLDRDYGYT,11,.,TRBV7-2,TRBJ1-2
ASPTGTGGPDEQY,13,.,TRBV6-1,TRBJ2-7
ASSSPWTSGYNEQF,14,.,TRBV5-6,TRBJ2-1
AWSRQGASADTQY,13,.,TRBV30,TRBJ2-3
ATSPGLAGVLEQF,13,.,TRBV28,TRBJ2-1
ASCFGLAGGGEQF,13,few,TRBV6-1,TRBJ2-1
ASSLTGTGDGYT,12,.,TRBV5-1,TRBJ1-2
ASSRTSGSTGELF,13,few,TRBV9,TRBJ2-2
ASSPTGTGAYEQY,13,.,TRBV18,TRBJ2-7
ASSLEWSGETQY,12,.,TRBV7-2,TRBJ2-5
ASSEGDYGYT,10,.,TRBV5-4,TRBJ1-2
ASSSGDTQY,9,.,TRBV18,TRBJ2-3
ASSRTSGENTGELF,14,.,TRBV28,TRBJ2-2
ASKWGLGEQY,10,few,TRBV2,TRBJ2-7
ASSVSTGVNTQY,12,.,TRBV10-1,TRBJ2-3
ASSETTSGSLNEQF,14,.,TRBV10-1,TRBJ2-1
ASSQEGTGYGYT,12,.,TRBV4-1,TRBJ1-2
ASTPRIGGGEQY,12,.,TRBV2,TRBJ2-7
ASSLGRGRGEF,11,.,TRBV11-2,TRBJ2-1
ASSLVSYTEAF,11,.,TRBV7-9,TRBJ1-1
SAILGTQY,8,once,TRBV20-1,TRBJ2-3
ASSEDFATNEKLF,13,.,TRBV27,TRBJ1-4
ASSNPTVYEQY,11,.,TRBV6-5,TRBJ2-7